Below, one T cell receptor (beta chain) is given with its context. Additional DNA sequences in this sample encode the identical CDR3. This sample was taken from a study of shared clonotypes between healthy human individuals. Researchers divided each subset's genomic DNA evenly across several immunoSEQ plates. Sequencing was performed with immunoSEQ multiplex PCR; in TCRdb, only in-frame clones are kept and a portion is missing. Here the sample spans roughly 1.4 million clones, around 98.5% being singletons. The CDR3 length is 14 residues. V was cut by 0 bases and J by 2 bases, with 6 bases left in between. Germline CDR1 KGHSH, CDR2 LQKENI.

The chain joins TRBV18 to TRBJ2-3; D ambiguous. The TCR comes from a man aged 25-40 years in good health. Sequencing input: naive CD4+ T cells sorted from blood. Subset described: CD45RA+ positively selected. The CDR3 protein is CASSPPSTTDTQYF. For the CDR3, the DNA is TGTGCCAGCTCACCACCTAGCACCACAGATACGCAGTATTTT.